One and the same sample provided the 28 T cell receptor beta chains below, sequenced in a study of T cells in women clearing cervical HPV infection. Some clones are missing from TCRdb's copy, which holds only in-frame ones; the method was immunoSEQ multiplex PCR. Here the sample table reports roughly 36,000 clones. Specimen: blood buffy coat. The origin of the receptors is a woman between 18 and 70 years old with a cervical HPV16 infection that either progressed to CIN3+ or cleared (not recorded which).

Regarding this clone: The read halts 3 residues ahead of the CDR3 end, with the missing end drawn from the germline J gene. The chain carries TRBV20-1 and TRBJ1-2; TRBD1 aligns across 7 bases. Trimming at V came to 3 bases and at J to 4 bases, leaving 5 bases not matched to a gene. The CDR3 consists of 13 residues. Germline-derived CDR1 and CDR2 are DFQATT and SNEGSKA (reference sequence). CDR3 bases read: TGCAGTGCTAGTCAGGCAGGGGGCTATGGC. This encodes CSASQAGGYG. The CDR3 reads in full as CSASQAGGYGYTF.

Of note for this clone: The CDR3 end lies 3 residues beyond the end of the read and is filled in from the germline J gene. J is TRBJ2-1 and V is TRBV12-3 or TRBV12-4; 8 bases match TRBD2. The CDR3 has 17 amino acids. V gave up 1 base and J gave up 4 bases; unmatched junction bases: 9. This CDR3 reads CASSLGQTSGEYNEQFF. Incomplete CDR3 DNA: TGTGCCAGCAGTTTAGGTCAAACTAGCGGAGAATACAATGAG.

A word on this clone: The read stops 3 residues short of the end of the CDR3; the missing end is completed from the germline J gene. This rearrangement joins TRBV4-2 to TRBJ2-2; no reliable D call. The CDR3 contains 15 residues. The ends were cut back, 0 bases at V and 0 bases at J, with 5 bases in the middle. Germline V CDR1 and CDR2: LGHNA, YNFKEQ. The CDR3 DNA, read in part, is TGTGCCAGCAGCCAAGAAGCTTCGAACACCGGGGAG. Protein sequence: CASSQEASNTGE. The CDR3 reads in full as CASSQEASNTGELFF.

CDR3 sequence reads: CASSLGRGTDTAFF. The sequenced CDR3 bases are TGTGCCAGCAGCTTAGGCAGGGGCACAGATACG. The chain recombines TRBV7-2 with TRBJ1-1, with D tentatively TRBD1 (6 bases). The CDR3 end lies 3 residues beyond the end of the read and is filled in from the germline J gene. Germline CDR1 SGHTA, CDR2 FQGNSA. This CDR3 has 14 amino acids.

Turning to this clone: The read falls 3 residues short of the CDR3 end, and the missing part is taken from the germline J gene. The rearrangement uses TRBV5-1 and TRBJ2-7, with a tentative D call TRBD1 (6 bases). Per germline, CDR1 SGHRS and CDR2 YFSETQ. The CDR3 length is 12 residues. The V gene lost 7 bases and the J gene lost 0 bases, with 8 bases spanning the gap. CDR3 protein: CASRQDSYEQYF. CDR3 DNA, as far as it was read: TGCGCCAGCCGACAGGACTCCTACGAG. The whole variable domain, filled in from reference TRBV5-1 and TRBJ2-7, reads KAGVTQTPRYLIKTRGQQVTLSCSPISGHRSVSWYQQTPGQGLQFLFEYFSETQRNKGNFPGRFSGRQFSNSRSEMNVSTLELGDSALYLCASRQDSYEQYFGPGTRLTVT.

Turning to this clone: From the germline J gene comes the end of the CDR3, since the read stops 3 residues before it. The chain is built from TRBV2 and TRBJ1-1, with a weak D call TRBD1 (5 bases). The germline CDR1 and CDR2 sequences are SNHLY and FYNNEI. V shed 6 bases and J shed 4 bases, with 18 bases lying between them. This CDR3 contains 15 residues. The sequenced part of the CDR3 DNA is TGTGCCAGCAGAGCTTCCGGCCTAAGGGGCACTGAA. Protein product: CASRASGLRGTE. The complete CDR3 protein is CASRASGLRGTEAFF.

Concerning this clone itself: From the germline J gene comes the end of the CDR3, since the read stops 3 residues before it. V gene TRBV7-6 combines with J gene TRBJ1-1; D is possibly TRBD1 (6 bases). Per germline, CDR1 SGHVS and CDR2 FNYEAQ. Trimming removed 1 base from V and 4 bases from J, with 13 bases in between. This CDR3 has 15 residues. The CDR3 loop reads CASSLGLTGSTEAFF. The sequenced CDR3 bases are TGTGCCAGCAGCTTAGGCCTTACAGGGAGCACTGAA.

About this clone itself: The read terminates 3 residues ahead of where the CDR3 ends, so the germline J gene completes it. This rearrangement joins TRBV2 to TRBJ1-2; D uncertain. Germline CDR1 and CDR2: SNHLY and FYNNEI. The CDR3 extends over 15 amino acids. The CDR3 spells CASRETSGRLNDYTF. The sequenced CDR3 bases are TGTGCCAGCAGGGAGACTAGCGGGAGGTTGAATGAC.

The CDR3 DNA, read in part, is TGCAGCGTTCGGGGGGGCCGTTCCTACGAG. Translating gives CSVRGGRSYE. The CDR3 in full is CSVRGGRSYEQYF. This chain joins TRBV29-1 and TRBJ2-7; TRBD2 matches at 8 bases. The read ends 3 residues shy of where the CDR3 ends; the end is completed using the germline J gene. Germline values: CDR1 SQVTM, CDR2 ANQGSEA. V dropped 5 bases and J dropped 1; count of bases not matched to a gene: 4. The CDR3 sequence is 13 residues long.

Details on this clone: Read data end 3 residues before the CDR3 end; the end is taken from the germline J gene. This chain connects TRBV5-6 to TRBJ2-1; TRBD2 aligns across 10 bases. CDR1 and CDR2 from the germline V gene are SGHDT and YYEEEE. Unmatched junction bases numbered 2, after V lost 3 bases and J lost 8 bases. This CDR3 comprises 13 residues. CDR3 DNA, as far as it was read: TGTGCCAGCAGCTCTACTAGCGGGGATGAG. Protein: CASSSTSGDE. The full CDR3 protein reads CASSSTSGDEQFF.

For this clone: Coverage ceases 3 residues before the CDR3 finishes, and the germline J gene fills in the end. This chain joins TRBV2 and TRBJ1-5; D remains unclear. The CDR3 totals 15 residues. The germline CDR1 and CDR2 sequences are SNHLY and FYNNEI. Trimming removed 0 bases from V and 2 bases from J, with 8 bases in between. The DNA read from the CDR3 is TGTGCCAGCAGTGAAGCGCTTAGGGGCAATCAGCCC. Translation gives CASSEALRGNQP. The complete CDR3 sequence is CASSEALRGNQPQHF.

In regard to this clone: A read error may produce the germline difference seen at one junction end. The observed sequence ends 3 residues before the CDR3 terminus, with the missing tail filled in from the germline J gene. J is TRBJ2-3 and V is TRBV6-1; TRBD2 might be the D (6 bases). Germline loops: CDR1 MNHNS, CDR2 SASEGT. The CDR3 spans 15 residues. This chain's CDR3 is CASSGGLASSETQYF. The covered CDR3 bases are TGTGCCAGCAGTGGGGGTCTAGCGAGCTCAGAGACG.

As to this clone: The CDR3 extends 3 residues past the end of the read, so its final part is completed from the germline J gene. This sequence joins TRBV7-9 and TRBJ2-4, with TRBD1 matching over 8 bases. Per the germline V gene, CDR1 is SEHNR and CDR2 is FQNEAQ (reference sequence). The CDR3 loop spans 15 amino acids. The sequenced part of the CDR3 DNA is TGTGCCAGCAGCTTAGCACAGGGGGTTAACTATGGT. It encodes CASSLAQGVNYG. From start to end, the CDR3 is CASSLAQGVNYGQYF.

As to this clone: The read gets to within 3 residues of the CDR3 end, and the germline J gene fills in the rest. The chain joins TRBV19 to TRBJ1-2; D is undetermined. This CDR3 region has 15 residues. Looked up from germline, CDR1 is LNHDA and CDR2 is SQIVND (reference sequence). The DNA read from the CDR3 is TGTGCCAGTAGTATAGGGAACGCGCTAGCACAAGAC. Amino acids: CASSIGNALAQD. The complete CDR3 reads CASSIGNALAQDYTF.

As concerns this clone: The read ends 3 residues shy of where the CDR3 ends; the end is completed using the germline J gene. This chain connects TRBV28 to TRBJ1-2; D call uncertain. There are 13 residues in the CDR3. Germline V CDR1 and CDR2: MDHEN, SYDVKM. Trimming removed 7 bases at V and 2 bases at J, with 11 bases between. Partial CDR3 DNA: TGTGCCAGCATATCCAGATTAAACTATGGC. This codes for CASISRLNYG. The CDR3, in full, reads CASISRLNYGYTF.

Concerning this clone itself: The read halts 3 residues ahead of the CDR3 end, with the missing end drawn from the germline J gene. The chain links TRBV2 to TRBJ2-3, with TRBD1 matching over 8 bases. CDR1 is SNHLY, CDR2 FYNNEI, per germline. Germline trimming cut 7 bases from V and 2 bases from J; bases unmatched to any gene: 17. CDR3 length: 18 residues. The CDR3 loop reads CASTVLTGERLNTDTQYF. Incomplete CDR3 DNA: TGTGCCAGCACCGTACTGACAGGGGAACGTTTAAACACAGATACG.

Worth noting for this clone: The read is 3 residues too short to cover the CDR3 end, so that end is filled in from the germline J gene. The rearrangement links TRBV20-1 to TRBJ2-1; possible D gene TRBD2, 5 bases. CDR3 length equals 14 residues. V was shortened by 0 bases and J by 4 bases, with 10 bases between the two germline ends. Germline loops: CDR1 DFQATT, CDR2 SNEGSKA (reference sequence). CDR3 residues: CSARDAGRYNEQFF. The DNA read from the CDR3 is TGCAGTGCTAGAGATGCGGGCAGATACAATGAG.

Of note for this clone: Read data end 3 residues before the CDR3 end; the end is taken from the germline J gene. J is TRBJ2-7 and V is TRBV9; 9 nucleotides match TRBD2. The CDR3 contains 14 residues. Trimming took 3 bases from V and 3 from J; bases not matched to a gene: 4. Germline-derived CDR1 and CDR2 are SGDLS and YYNGEE. The CDR3 sequence is CASSGSGSLYEQYF. The CDR3 DNA, read in part, is TGTGCCAGCAGCGGTAGCGGGAGCCTCTACGAG. Full variable domain (remainder filled in from reference TRBV9 and TRBJ2-7): DSGVTQTPKHLITATGQRVTLRCSPRSGDLSVYWYQQSLDQGLQFLIQYYNGEERAKGNILERFSAQQFPDLHSELNLSSLELGDSALYFCASSGSGSLYEQYFGPGTRLTVT.

Details on this clone: Read coverage stops 3 residues before the CDR3 terminus; the germline J gene supplies the remainder. J is TRBJ2-6 and V is TRBV6-1; D remains ambiguous. Trimming pared 4 bases from V and 2 bases from J, leaving 3 bases between. CDR1 is MNHNS and CDR2 is SASEGT in the germline V gene. CDR3 size: 13 residues. The CDR3 loop reads CASSAAGANVLTF. CDR3 DNA, as far as it was read: TGTGCCAGCAGTGCTGCTGGGGCCAACGTC.

Here the CDR3 reads CASRQTGHPKADTQYF. Partial CDR3 DNA: TGTGCCAGCAGGCAGACTGGACATCCAAAGGCAGATACG. J is TRBJ2-3 and V is TRBV7-3; D might be TRBD1 (5 bases). The read stops 3 residues short of the end of the CDR3; the missing end is completed from the germline J gene. Deletions cut 6 bases from V and 4 bases from J, with 20 bases between. The CDR3 totals 16 residues. Germline-derived CDR1 and CDR2 are SGHTA and FQGTGA.

In regard to this clone: Coverage ceases 3 residues before the CDR3 finishes, and the germline J gene fills in the end. The rearrangement uses TRBV7-2 and TRBJ1-2; D might be TRBD1 (5 bases). The CDR3 loop spans 15 amino acids. Germline CDR1 reads SGHTA; CDR2 reads FQGNSA. The CDR3 loop reads CASSLGTSHFYDYTF. The CDR3 bases that were read are TGTGCCAGCAGCCTCGGGACTAGCCATTTCTACGAC.

In the case of this clone: Sequencing ends 3 residues short of the CDR3 end; the germline J gene provides the rest. The chain couples TRBV20-1 to TRBJ2-1, with no clear D. The V gene's germline CDR1 is DFQATT and CDR2 SNEGSKA (reference sequence). The CDR3 extends over 10 amino acids. V lost 3 bases to trimming and J lost 9 bases, with 6 bases between them. Here the CDR3 reads CSASFREQFF. The CDR3 bases that were read are TGCAGTGCTAGCTTTCGTGAG.

Of note for this clone: Read coverage stops 3 residues before the CDR3 terminus; the germline J gene supplies the remainder. The V call is TRBV11-2, the J call TRBJ1-1; D is ambiguous. The V gene lost 5 bases and the J gene lost 7 bases, with 17 bases spanning the gap. From germline, CDR1 is SGHAT and CDR2 FQNNGV. The length of the CDR3 is 14 residues. CDR3 DNA, as far as it was read: TGTGCCAGCAGCAGGTTGTTCATGTCGGGTGAA. This codes for CASSRLFMSGE. The whole CDR3 reads CASSRLFMSGEAFF. The full variable domain, completed using reference TRBV11-2 and TRBJ1-1, is EAGVAQSPRYKIIEKRQSVAFWCNPISGHATLYWYQQILGQGPKLLIQFQNNGVVDDSQLPKDRFSAERLKGVDSTLKIQPAKLEDSAVYLCASSRLFMSGEAFFGQGTRLTVV.

With respect to this clone: The sequence runs out 3 residues before the end of the CDR3; the remainder is reconstructed from the germline J gene. V is TRBV20-1 and J is TRBJ1-6; 9 positions agree with TRBD1. The CDR3 is 15 residues long. Per germline, CDR1 DFQATT and CDR2 SNEGSKA (reference sequence). The V gene end was trimmed by 0 bases and the J gene end by 10 bases; junction bases not matched to a gene: 7. CDR3 DNA, as far as it was read: TGCAGTGCTAGAGACCTGGACAGGGGACAATCACCC. As protein: CSARDLDRGQSP. The CDR3 as a whole reads CSARDLDRGQSPLHF.

About this clone: With the read ending 3 residues before the CDR3 end, the germline J gene is used to fill in that end. This chain links TRBV10-1 with TRBJ2-1, with 9 bases fitting TRBD1. V gave up 0 bases and J gave up 4 bases; unmatched junction bases: 1. The CDR3 totals 15 residues. The germline V gene has CDR1 WNHNN and CDR2 SYGVQD (reference sequence). This chain's CDR3 is CASSESGQGYNEQFF. CDR3 DNA, as far as it was read: TGCGCCAGCAGTGAGTCGGGACAGGGTTACAATGAG.

Notes on this clone: The observed sequence ends 3 residues before the CDR3 terminus, with the missing tail filled in from the germline J gene. This chain connects TRBV19 to TRBJ1-2; TRBD1 aligns across 12 bases. Germline CDR1 is LNHDA and CDR2 is SQIVND (reference sequence). The CDR3 covers 15 residues. CDR3 DNA (partial): TGTGCCAGTAGTACAGATGGGACAGGGGGCTACGAC. Translating it yields CASSTDGTGGYD. The entire CDR3 is CASSTDGTGGYDYTF.

Comment on this clone: The CDR3 end lies 3 residues beyond the end of the read and is filled in from the germline J gene. The genes are TRBV9 and TRBJ1-1; maybe TRBD1 (5 bases). V lost 0 bases, J lost 0 bases, and 6 bases lay in between. Germline loops: CDR1 SGDLS, CDR2 YYNGEE. This CDR3 comprises 14 residues. Partial CDR3 DNA: TGTGCCAGCAGCGTAGCAGGGATGAACACTGAA. Translated: CASSVAGMNTE. The complete CDR3 reads CASSVAGMNTEAFF.

Regarding this clone: Sequencing ends 3 residues short of the CDR3 end; the germline J gene provides the rest. The J gene is TRBJ1-5, the V gene TRBV7-6, with D uncertain. Germline values: CDR1 SGHVS, CDR2 FNYEAQ. The CDR3 is 13 residues long. The V and J ends lost 5 bases and 1 base respectively, with 6 bases between them. Incomplete CDR3 DNA: TGTGCCAGCAGCCCCGGGAGCAATCAGCCC. Encoded protein: CASSPGSNQP. The full CDR3 reads CASSPGSNQPQHF.